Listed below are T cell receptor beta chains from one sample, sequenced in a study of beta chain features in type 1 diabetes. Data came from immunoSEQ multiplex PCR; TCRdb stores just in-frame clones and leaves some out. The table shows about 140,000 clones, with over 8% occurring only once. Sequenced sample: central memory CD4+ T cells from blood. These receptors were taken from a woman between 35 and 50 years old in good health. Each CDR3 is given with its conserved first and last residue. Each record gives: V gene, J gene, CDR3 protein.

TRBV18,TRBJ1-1,CASSLDRAGRFF
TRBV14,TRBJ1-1,CASSPDSSNTEAFF
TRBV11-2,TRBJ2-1,CASSYGRGSVEQFF
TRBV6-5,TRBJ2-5,CASSSTSFTQTQYF
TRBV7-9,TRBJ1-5,CASSLGGGGRYQPQHF
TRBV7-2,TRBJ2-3,CASAAGATDTQYF
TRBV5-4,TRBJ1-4,CASSFAGGYGEKLFF
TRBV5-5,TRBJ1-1,CASSPRYRDRVMNTEAFF
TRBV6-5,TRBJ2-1,CASAASGGAFHEQFF
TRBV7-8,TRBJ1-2,CASSLSFAGGASYGYTF
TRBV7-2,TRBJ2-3,CASSITASTDTQYF
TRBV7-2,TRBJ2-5,CASSPQRGGRETQYF
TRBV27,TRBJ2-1,CASSTNRGGSNEQFF
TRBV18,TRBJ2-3,CASSPPSGGLTDTQYF
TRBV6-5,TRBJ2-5,CASSYSDRASGTQYF
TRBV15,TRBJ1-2,CATSRDSPDRGPGYTF
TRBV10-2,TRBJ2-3,CASSEQSTDTQYF
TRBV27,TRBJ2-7,CASSFTGVSSYEQYF
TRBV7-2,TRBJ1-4,CASSLALTGGDEKLFF
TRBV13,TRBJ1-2,CASSATLYGYTF
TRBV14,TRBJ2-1,CASSQDRRVQFF
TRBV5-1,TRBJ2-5,CASSGLAGAPQETQYF
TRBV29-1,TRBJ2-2,CSVPLQAGRTGELFF
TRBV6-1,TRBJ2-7,CASSEGSSGGGEQYF
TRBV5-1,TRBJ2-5,CASTSFGQGEETQYF
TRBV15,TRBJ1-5,CATSITGLRNQPQHF
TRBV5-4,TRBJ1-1,CASSLAGHMNTEAFF
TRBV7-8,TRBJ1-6,CASSGRQGAASPLHF
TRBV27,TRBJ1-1,CASSRQGNTEAFF